This entry concerns a single TCR beta chain. This sample was taken from a study of blood T cell repertoires in COVID-19. The germline CDR1 and CDR2 sequences are SGHVS and FQNEAQ. The V end lost 5 bases, the J end lost 4 bases, and 6 bases lay between the germline ends. CDR3 length: 12 amino acids. Assay: immunoSEQ multiplex PCR; the TCRdb copy retains only in-frame clones and omits some. The table has around 52,000 clones, 82% seen once. The material sequenced was peripheral blood. This receptor was taken from a woman in her fifties or sixties with acute or convalescent COVID-19. The chain uses TRBV7-8 and TRBJ1-3, with D unresolved. Here the CDR3 reads CASSPVGNTIYF. In DNA, the CDR3 is TGTGCCAGCAGCCCGGTGGGAAACACCATATATTTT. Full variable domain (missing parts from reference TRBV7-8 and TRBJ1-3): GAGVSQSPRYKVAKRGQDVALRCDPISGHVSLFWYQQALGQGPEFLTYFQNEAQLDKSGLPSDRFFAERPEGSVSTLKIQRTQQEDSAVYLCASSPVGNTIYFGEGSWLTVV.